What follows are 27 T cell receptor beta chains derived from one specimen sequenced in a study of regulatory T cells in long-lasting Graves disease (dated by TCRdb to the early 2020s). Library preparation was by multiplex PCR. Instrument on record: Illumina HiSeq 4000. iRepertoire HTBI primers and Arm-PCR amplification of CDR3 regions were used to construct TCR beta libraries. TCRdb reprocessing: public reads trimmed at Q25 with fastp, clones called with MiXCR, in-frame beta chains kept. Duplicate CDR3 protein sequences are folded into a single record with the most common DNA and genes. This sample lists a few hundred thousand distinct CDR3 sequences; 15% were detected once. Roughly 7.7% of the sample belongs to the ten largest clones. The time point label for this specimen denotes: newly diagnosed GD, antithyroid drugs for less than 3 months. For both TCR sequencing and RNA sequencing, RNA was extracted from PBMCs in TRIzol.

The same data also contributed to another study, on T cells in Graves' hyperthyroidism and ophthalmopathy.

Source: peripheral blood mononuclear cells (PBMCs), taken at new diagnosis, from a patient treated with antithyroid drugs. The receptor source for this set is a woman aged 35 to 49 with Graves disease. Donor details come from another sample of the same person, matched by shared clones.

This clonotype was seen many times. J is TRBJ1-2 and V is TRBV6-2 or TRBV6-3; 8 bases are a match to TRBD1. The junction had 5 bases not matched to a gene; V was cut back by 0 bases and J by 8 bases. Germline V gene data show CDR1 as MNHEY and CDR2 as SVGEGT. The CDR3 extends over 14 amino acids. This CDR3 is CASSYSGQVNGYTF. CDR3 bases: TGTGCCAGCAGTTACTCGGGACAGGTAAACGGCTACACCTTC.

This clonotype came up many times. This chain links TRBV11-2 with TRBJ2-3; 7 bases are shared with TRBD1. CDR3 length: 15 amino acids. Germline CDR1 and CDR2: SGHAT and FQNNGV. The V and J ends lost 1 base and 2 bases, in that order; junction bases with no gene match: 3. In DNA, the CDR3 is TGTGCCAGCAGCTTAGGACAGGGCACCACAGATACGCAGTATTTT. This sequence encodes CASSLGQGTTDTQYF.

CDR3 in amino acids: CASSEGGVLAEKRGNEQFF. CDR3 bases: TGTGCCAGCAGTGAAGGCGGGGTACTAGCGGAGAAAAGGGGCAATGAGCAGTTCTTC. The chain has TRBV6-1 and TRBJ2-1, with 8 bases matching TRBD2. The germline V gene encodes CDR1 MNHNS and CDR2 SASEGT. The CDR3 is 19 residues long. With V trimmed by 1 base and J by 6 bases, 17 bases remained unmatched.

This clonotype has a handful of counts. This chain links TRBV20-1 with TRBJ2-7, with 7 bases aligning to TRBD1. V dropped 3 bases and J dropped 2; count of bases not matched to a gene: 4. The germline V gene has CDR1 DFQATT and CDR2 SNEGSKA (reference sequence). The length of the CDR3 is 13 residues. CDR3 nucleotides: TGCAGTGCTAGGGGGGACAGAACCTACGAGCAGTACTTC. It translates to CSARGDRTYEQYF.

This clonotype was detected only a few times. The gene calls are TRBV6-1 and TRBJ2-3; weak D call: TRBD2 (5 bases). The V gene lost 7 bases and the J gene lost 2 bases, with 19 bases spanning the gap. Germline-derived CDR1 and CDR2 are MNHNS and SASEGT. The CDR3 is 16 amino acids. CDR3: CASKGHRGDYTDTQYF. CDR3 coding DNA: TGTGCCAGCAAGGGTCATCGGGGAGACTACACAGATACGCAGTATTTT.

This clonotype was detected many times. In DNA form, the CDR3 reads TGTGCCAGCAACCACTTTGGGGGCTCGGACACTGAAGCTTTCTTT. Its translation is CASNHFGGSDTEAFF. The V call is TRBV6-1, the J call TRBJ1-1; TRBD1 might be the D (6 bases). This CDR3 is 15 amino acids long. Trimming removed 7 bases at V and 3 bases at J, with 18 bases between. Germline CDR1 is MNHNS and CDR2 is SASEGT.

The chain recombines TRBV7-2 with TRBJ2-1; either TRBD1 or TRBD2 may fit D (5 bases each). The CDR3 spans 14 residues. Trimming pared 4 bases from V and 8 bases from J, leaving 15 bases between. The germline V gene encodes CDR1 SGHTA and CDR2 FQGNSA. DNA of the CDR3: TGTGCCAGCAGCTGGGGGTCTGGCTTCGATGAGCAGTTCTTC. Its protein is CASSWGSGFDEQFF.

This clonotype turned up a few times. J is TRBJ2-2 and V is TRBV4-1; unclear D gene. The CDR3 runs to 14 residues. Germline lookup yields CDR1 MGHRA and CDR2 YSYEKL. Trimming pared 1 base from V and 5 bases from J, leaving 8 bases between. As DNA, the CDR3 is TGCGCCAGCAGCCAAGTTGAAGGAACCGGGGAGCTGTTTTTT. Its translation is CASSQVEGTGELFF.

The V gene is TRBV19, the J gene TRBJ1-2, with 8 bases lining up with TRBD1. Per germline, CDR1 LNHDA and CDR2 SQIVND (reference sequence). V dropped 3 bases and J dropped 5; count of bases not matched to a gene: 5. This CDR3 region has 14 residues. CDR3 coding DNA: TGTGCCAGTAGTATCCGGGACAGGCGGTATGGCTACACCTTC. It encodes CASSIRDRRYGYTF.

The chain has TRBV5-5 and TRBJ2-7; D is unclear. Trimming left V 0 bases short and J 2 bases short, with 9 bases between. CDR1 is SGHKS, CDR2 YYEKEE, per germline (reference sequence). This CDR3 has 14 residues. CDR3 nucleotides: TGTGCCAGCAGCTTGGGGCAGGCAACCTACGAGCAGTACTTC. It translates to CASSLGQATYEQYF.

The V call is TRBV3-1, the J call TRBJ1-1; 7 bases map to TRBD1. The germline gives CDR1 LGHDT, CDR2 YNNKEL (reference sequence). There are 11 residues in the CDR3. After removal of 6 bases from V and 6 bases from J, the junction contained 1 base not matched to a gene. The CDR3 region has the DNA TGTGCCAGCAGAACAGGGGCTGAAGCTTTCTTT. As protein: CASRTGAEAFF.

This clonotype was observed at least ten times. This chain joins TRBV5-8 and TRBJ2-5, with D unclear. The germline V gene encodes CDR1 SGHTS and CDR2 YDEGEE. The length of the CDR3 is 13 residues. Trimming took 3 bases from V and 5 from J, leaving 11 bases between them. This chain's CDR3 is CASSSRTKETQYF. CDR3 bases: TGTGCCAGCAGCTCCAGGACCAAGGAGACCCAGTACTTC.

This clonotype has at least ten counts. DNA for the CDR3: TGCAGTGCTACCGGGACTACAAACACAGATACGCAGTATTTT. Translated: CSATGTTNTDTQYF. J is TRBJ2-3 and V is TRBV20-1, with 7 bases fitting TRBD2. Germline lookup yields CDR1 DFQATT and CDR2 SNEGSKA (reference sequence). The CDR3 length is 14 residues. V was pared by 4 bases and J by 2 bases, with 6 bases of the junction left unmatched.

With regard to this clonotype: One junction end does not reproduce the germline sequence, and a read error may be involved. This CDR3 reads CASSPTRARNTQYF. CDR3 coding DNA: TGTGCCAGCAGCCCGACCCGGGCCCGCAACACGCAGTATTTT. J is TRBJ2-3 and V is TRBV5-1, with no clear D. CDR3 length: 14 amino acids. The V gene's germline CDR1 is SGHRS and CDR2 YFSETQ.

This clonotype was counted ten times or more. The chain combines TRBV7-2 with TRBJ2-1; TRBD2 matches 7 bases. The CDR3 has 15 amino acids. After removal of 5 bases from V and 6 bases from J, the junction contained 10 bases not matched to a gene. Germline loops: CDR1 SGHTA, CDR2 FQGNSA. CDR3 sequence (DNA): TGTGCCAGCAGCCCCCTCGGCGGGAGAAGCAATGAGCAGTTCTTC. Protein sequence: CASSPLGGRSNEQFF.

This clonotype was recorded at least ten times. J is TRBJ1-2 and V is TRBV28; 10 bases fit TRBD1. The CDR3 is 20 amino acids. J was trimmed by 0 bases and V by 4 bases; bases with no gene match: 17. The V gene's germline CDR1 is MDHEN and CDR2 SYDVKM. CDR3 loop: CASSSFSGVRDRGSNYGYTF. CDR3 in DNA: TGTGCCAGCAGTTCGTTTTCGGGGGTTCGGGACAGGGGATCTAACTATGGCTACACCTTC.

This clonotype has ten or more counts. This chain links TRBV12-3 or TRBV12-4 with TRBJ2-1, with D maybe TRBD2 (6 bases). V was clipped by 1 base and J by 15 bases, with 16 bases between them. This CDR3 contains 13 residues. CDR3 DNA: TGTGCCAGCAGTTTAGTCCCGGCGGGAAAGTCGTTCTTC. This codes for CASSLVPAGKSFF.

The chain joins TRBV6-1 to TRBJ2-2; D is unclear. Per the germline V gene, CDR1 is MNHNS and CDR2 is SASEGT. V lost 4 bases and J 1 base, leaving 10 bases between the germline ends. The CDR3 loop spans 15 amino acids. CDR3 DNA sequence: TGTGCCAGCAGTGCAACGGAAGAGAACACCGGGGAGCTGTTTTTT. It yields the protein CASSATEENTGELFF.

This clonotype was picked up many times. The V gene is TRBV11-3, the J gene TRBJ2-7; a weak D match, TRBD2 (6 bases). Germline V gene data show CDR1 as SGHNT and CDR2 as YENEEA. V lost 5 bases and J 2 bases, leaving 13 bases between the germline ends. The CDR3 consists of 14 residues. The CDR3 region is CASSPYGSTYEQYF. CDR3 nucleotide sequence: TGTGCCAGCAGCCCGTACGGGAGTACCTACGAGCAGTACTTC.

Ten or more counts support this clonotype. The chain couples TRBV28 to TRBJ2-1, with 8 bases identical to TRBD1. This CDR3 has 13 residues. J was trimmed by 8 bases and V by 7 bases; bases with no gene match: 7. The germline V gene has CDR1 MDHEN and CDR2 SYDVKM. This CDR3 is CASKRGQADEQFF. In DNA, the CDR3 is TGTGCCAGCAAAAGGGGACAGGCCGATGAGCAGTTCTTC.

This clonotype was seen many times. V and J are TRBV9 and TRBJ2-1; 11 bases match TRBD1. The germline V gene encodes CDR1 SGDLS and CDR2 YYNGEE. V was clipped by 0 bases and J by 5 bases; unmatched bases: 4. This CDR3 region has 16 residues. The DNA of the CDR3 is TGTGCCAGCAGCGTAGGGGACAGGGGGGGGAACAATGAGCAGTTCTTC. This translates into CASSVGDRGGNNEQFF.

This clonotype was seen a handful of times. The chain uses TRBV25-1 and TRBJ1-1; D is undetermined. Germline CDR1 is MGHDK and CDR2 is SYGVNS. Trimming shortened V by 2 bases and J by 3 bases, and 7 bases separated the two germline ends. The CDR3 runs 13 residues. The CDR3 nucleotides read TGTGCCAGCAGTGAAGCGGTTCACACTGAAGCTTTCTTT. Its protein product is CASSEAVHTEAFF.

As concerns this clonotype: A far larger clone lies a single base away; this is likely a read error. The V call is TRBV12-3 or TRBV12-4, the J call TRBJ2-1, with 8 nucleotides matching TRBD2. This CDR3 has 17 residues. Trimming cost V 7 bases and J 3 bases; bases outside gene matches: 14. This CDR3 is CASNGGGGAGVYNEQFF. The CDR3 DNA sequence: TGTGCCAGCAATGGGGGCGGGGGAGCGGGAGTCTACAATGAGCAGTTCTTC.

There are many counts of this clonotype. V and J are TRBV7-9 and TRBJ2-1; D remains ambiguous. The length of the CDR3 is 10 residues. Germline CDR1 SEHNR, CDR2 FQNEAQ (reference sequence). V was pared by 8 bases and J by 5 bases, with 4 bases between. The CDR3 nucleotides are TGTGCCAGCGGAGACAATGAGCAGTTCTTC. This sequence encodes CASGDNEQFF.

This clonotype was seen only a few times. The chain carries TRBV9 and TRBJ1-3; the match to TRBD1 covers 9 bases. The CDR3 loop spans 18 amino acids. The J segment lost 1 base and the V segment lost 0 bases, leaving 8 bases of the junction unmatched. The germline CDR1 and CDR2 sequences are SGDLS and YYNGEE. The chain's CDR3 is CASSVATGGTGSGNTIYF. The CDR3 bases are TGTGCCAGCAGCGTAGCTACGGGCGGGACAGGGTCTGGAAACACCATATATTTT.

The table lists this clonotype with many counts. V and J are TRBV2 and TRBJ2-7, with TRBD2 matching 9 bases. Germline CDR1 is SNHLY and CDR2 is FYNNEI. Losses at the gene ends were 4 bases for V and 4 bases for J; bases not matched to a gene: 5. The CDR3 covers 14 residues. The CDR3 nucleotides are TGTGCCAGCAGTGGTGGGACTAGCTATTACGAGCAGTACTTC. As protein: CASSGGTSYYEQYF.

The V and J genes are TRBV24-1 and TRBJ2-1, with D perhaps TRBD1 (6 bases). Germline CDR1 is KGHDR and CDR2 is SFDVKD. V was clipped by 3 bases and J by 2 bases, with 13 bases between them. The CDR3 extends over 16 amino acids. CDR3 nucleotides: TGTGCCACCAGTGATACCACAGGGAGCCCCTACAATGAGCAGTTCTTC. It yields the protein CATSDTTGSPYNEQFF.